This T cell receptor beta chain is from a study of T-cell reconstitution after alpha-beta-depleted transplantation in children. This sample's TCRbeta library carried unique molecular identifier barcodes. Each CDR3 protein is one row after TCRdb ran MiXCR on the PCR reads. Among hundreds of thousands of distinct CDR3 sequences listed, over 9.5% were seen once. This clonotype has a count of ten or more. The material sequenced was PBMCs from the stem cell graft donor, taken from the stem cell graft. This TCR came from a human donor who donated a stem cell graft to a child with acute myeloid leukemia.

The CDR3 sequence: CATSDPRTGTDTQYF. The CDR3, as DNA: TGTGCCACCAGTGATCCCCGGACAGGCACAGATACGCAGTATTTT. This rearrangement joins TRBV24-1 to TRBJ2-3; tentative D call: TRBD1 (6 bases). The CDR3 is 15 amino acids. Trimming cost V 3 bases and J 1 base, with 10 bases left between them. Germline CDR1 is KGHDR and CDR2 is SFDVKD.